This T cell receptor beta chain was retrieved from a study of CXCR3-negative and CXCR3-positive naive CD8 T cells. On the study more broadly: Roughly 1.5 +/- 0.3 million TRB reads came from each library, giving 130 million to 150 million in total. Study results and caveats: Memory CD8+ cells showed much lower diversity, while both naive subsets displayed comparably high diversity. TCR interaction strength was inferred from TRB CDR3 physicochemistry, as CD5 matched across naive subsets.

A word on this clonotype: Its specificity is unknown.

Germline-derived CDR1 and CDR2 are SGDLS and YYNGEE. The CDR3 has 15 residues. With UMI labels, 5' RACE was used to prepare the TRB cDNA libraries. No DNA is given; TCRdb re-called the 5' RACE reads and lists each CDR3 protein once. In all, the sample yields roughly 24,000 distinct CDR3 sequences. The chain recombines TRBV9 with TRBJ2-7. This clonotype originated in a human donor in good health. Some clones in this sample may be carry-over from other donors' samples. The source material was memory CD8+ T cells from blood. The CDR3 sequence is CASSATGSTSYEQYF.